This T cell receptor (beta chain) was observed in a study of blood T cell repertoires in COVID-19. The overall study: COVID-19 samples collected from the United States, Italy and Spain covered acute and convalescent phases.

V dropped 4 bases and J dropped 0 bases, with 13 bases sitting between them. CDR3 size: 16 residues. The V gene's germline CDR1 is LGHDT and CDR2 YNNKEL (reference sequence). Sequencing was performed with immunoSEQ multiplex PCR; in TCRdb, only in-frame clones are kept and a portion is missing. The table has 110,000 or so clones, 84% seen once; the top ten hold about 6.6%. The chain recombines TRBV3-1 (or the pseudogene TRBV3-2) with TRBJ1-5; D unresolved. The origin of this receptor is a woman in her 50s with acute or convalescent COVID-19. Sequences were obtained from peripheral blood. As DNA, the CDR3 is TGTGCCAGCAGCCCATCCGGTTTGTATAGCAATCAGCCCCAGCATTTT. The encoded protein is CASSPSGLYSNQPQHF.